This TCR beta chain comes out of a study of blood T cell repertoires in COVID-19. Study as a whole: The United States, Italy and Spain were the sources of the acute and convalescent COVID-19 samples.

Clones were read by immunoSEQ multiplex PCR, and TCRdb kept only the in-frame ones, dropping some. The sample yields roughly 68,000 clones, roughly 72% seen once. This clone has ten or more counts. Other DNA sequences in the sample encode the same CDR3. Germline lookup yields CDR1 MDHEN and CDR2 SYDVKM. The CDR3 has 15 residues. V lost 1 base, J lost 2 bases, and 12 bases lay in between. Sequencing used peripheral blood. This chain connects TRBV28 to TRBJ2-7; a weak D match, TRBD2 (6 bases). This TCR was sampled from a man in his 60s with COVID-19, enrolled during active disease. The CDR3 sequence is CASSLSGGGTYEQYF. CDR3 coding DNA: TGTGCCAGCAGTTTATCTGGGGGAGGCACCTACGAGCAGTACTTC.